The clone carrying this TCR beta chain was picked up one time. The antigen is undetermined. The data stem from a study of long-term antiretroviral therapy in people with HIV. Study results and limitations: Specimens of blood were obtained during 2004 to 2017, possibly under older ART regimens. HIV repertoires spanned tighter CDR3 length ranges than controls did. Patients on ART gained diversity, which nonetheless stayed below transplant donor controls.

Running of the v3.0 immunoSEQ assay took place at survey level. Method: immunoSEQ multiplex PCR; TCRdb's copy keeps in-frame clones and lacks some. This sample has 19,000 or so clones; 81% occur once, and the top ten carry around 10%. CDR1 and CDR2 from the germline V gene are SGHAT and FQNNGV. The CDR3 extends over 15 amino acids. Cryopreserved PBMC, at roughly 0.85-11 million per sample, were present before DNA extraction. Sample: unsorted PBMCs, taken 0.3 years before starting antiretroviral therapy. This sequence joins TRBV11-2 and TRBJ2-5, with 7 positions matching TRBD1. The J call may not be correct, given that the DNA end is closer to TRBJ2-7. This TCR came from a man aged 45-65 years with HIV. The CDR3 region has the DNA TGTGCCAGCAGCTTAGATCTGACAGGGTGGTACGAGCAGTACTTC. The encoded protein is CASSLDLTGWYEQYF.